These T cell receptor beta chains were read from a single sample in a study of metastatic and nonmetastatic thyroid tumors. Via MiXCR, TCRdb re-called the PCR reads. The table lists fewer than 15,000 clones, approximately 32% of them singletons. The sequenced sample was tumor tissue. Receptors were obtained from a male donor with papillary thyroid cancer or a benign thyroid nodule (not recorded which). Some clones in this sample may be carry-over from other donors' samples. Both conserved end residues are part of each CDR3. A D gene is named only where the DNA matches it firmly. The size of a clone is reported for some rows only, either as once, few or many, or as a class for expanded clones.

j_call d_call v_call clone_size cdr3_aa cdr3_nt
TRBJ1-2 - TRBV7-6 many CASSLEAGRSYGYTF TGTGCCAGCAGCTTAGAGGCAGGGAGGTCCTATGGCTACACCTTC
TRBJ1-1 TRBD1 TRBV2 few CASDQGVMNTEAFF TGTGCCAGCGACCAGGGGGTCATGAACACTGAAGCTTTCTTT
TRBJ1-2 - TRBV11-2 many CASSLVLGSGYTF TGTGCCAGCAGCTTAGTACTGGGAAGTGGCTACACCTTC
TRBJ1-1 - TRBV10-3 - CAISSISQVGNTEAFF TGTGCCATCAGCTCAATAAGCCAGGTGGGGAACACTGAAGCTTTCTTT
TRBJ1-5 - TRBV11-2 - CASSFGWGSNQPQHF TGTGCCAGCAGCTTTGGGTGGGGTAGCAATCAGCCCCAGCATTTT
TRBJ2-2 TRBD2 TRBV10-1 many CASGGTSGRVDTGELFF TGCGCCAGCGGGGGGACTAGCGGGAGGGTGGACACCGGGGAGCTGTTTTTT
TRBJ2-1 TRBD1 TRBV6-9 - CASSYTVPGQGYNEQFF TGTGCCAGCAGTTACACCGTCCCCGGACAGGGCTACAATGAGCAGTTCTTC
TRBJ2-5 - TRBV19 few CASWTGTGGETQYF TGTGCCTCCTGGACAGGGACGGGGGGAGAGACCCAGTACTTC
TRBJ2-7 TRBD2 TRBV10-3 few CAITDSAGGAYEQYF TGTGCCATCACTGACTCAGCGGGAGGGGCCTACGAGCAGTACTTC
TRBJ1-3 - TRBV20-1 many CSAGRDGGNTIYF TGCAGTGCGGGCCGGGACGGTGGAAACACCATATATTTT
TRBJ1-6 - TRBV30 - CAWRSRVYNSPPHF TGTGCCTGGAGAAGCAGGGTCTACAATTCACCCCCCCACTTT
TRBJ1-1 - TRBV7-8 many CASSSAQGAEAFF TGTGCCAGCAGCTCCGCCCAGGGCGCTGAAGCTTTCTTT
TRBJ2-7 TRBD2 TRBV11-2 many CASSISGGRAYEQYF TGTGCCAGCAGCATAAGCGGGGGCCGCGCCTACGAGCAGTACTTC
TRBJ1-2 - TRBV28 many CASSPQSYGYTF TGTGCCAGCAGTCCCCAAAGCTATGGCTACACCTTC
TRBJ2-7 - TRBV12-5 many CASGLFPGQTYEQYF TGTGCTAGTGGTTTGTTTCCCGGTCAGACCTACGAGCAGTACTTC
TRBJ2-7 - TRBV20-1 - CSARILDRTYEQYF TGCAGTGCTAGGATCCTGGACAGAACCTACGAGCAGTACTTC
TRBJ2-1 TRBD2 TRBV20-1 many CSGSAGGFNEQFF TGCAGTGGCTCGGCGGGAGGATTCAATGAGCAGTTCTTC
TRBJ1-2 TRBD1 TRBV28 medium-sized CASSLSQGANYGYTF TGTGCCAGCAGTTTATCACAGGGGGCGAACTATGGCTACACCTTC